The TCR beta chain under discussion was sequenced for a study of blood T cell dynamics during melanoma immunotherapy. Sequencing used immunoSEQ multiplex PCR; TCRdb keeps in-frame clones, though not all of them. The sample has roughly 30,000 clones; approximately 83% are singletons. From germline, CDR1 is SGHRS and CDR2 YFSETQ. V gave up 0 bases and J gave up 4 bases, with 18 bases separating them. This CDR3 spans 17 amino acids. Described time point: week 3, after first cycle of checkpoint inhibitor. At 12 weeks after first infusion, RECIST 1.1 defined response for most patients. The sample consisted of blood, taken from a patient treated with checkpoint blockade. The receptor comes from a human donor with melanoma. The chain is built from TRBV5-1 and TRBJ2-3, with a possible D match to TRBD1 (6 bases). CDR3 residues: CASSLGATGSPADTQYF. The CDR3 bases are TGCGCCAGCAGCTTGGGGGCCACAGGGTCCCCGGCAGATACGCAGTATTTT.